This T cell receptor (beta chain) was recorded in a study of vaccination and CD4 T cells after COVID-19. Across the whole study: Two Hispanic individuals were among six male and four female convalescent patients.

Sequencing of cultured CD4+ T cell DNA used the Oncomine TCR Beta short-read assay. Each CDR3 protein is one row after TCRdb ran MiXCR on the PCR reads. The table includes 15,000 to 20,000 distinct CDR3 sequences, around 60% detected once. Study results and caveats: From 21 to 38, the median of SARS-CoV-2-reactive clonotypes rose without reaching significance.

As to treatment: roughly 11-day PBMC culture with coronavirus spike peptide pools or control peptides (ViraFEST assay). First, ViraFEST expanded antigen-specific T cells with peptide pools, and next it sequenced the TCRs. Positive PCR dates covered March to December 2020, before US Alpha, Beta and Delta variants. Between the trimmed V and J ends, which lost 4 bases and 5 bases, there was a span of 11 bases. The CDR3 covers 13 residues. The germline V gene encodes CDR1 SEHNR and CDR2 FQNEAQ (reference sequence). On this clonotype itself: The target antigen is unknown.

The rearrangement uses TRBV7-9 and TRBJ1-1, with D hard to call. The sequenced material came from CD4+ T cells from blood, cultured in vitro. This TCR was recovered from a human donor who had recovered from COVID-19. The CDR3 DNA reads as TGTGCCAGCAGCTCCTATAGGGATACTGAAGCTTTCTTT. Translation: CASSSYRDTEAFF.